The T cell receptor beta chain under discussion was sequenced for a study of blood T cell repertoires in COVID-19. On the study more broadly: Sources were T cells, B-cell-depleted T cells, or PBMCs; the material itself was cDNA or gDNA.

Data came from immunoSEQ multiplex PCR; TCRdb stores just in-frame clones and leaves some out. The top ten clones hold around 7.9% of a sample with tens of thousands of clones, around nine tenths of them seen once. The sequencing sample was made of peripheral blood. The sequence was obtained from a man aged 30 to 45 with acute or convalescent COVID-19.

CDR3 nucleotide sequence: TGTGCCAGTGGTGGCGCGGGAGGGCGGGGCGAGCAGTACTTC. Its translation: CASGGAGGRGEQYF. This sequence joins TRBV2 and TRBJ2-7; 9 bases are shared with TRBD2. The CDR3 runs 14 residues. CDR1 is SNHLY and CDR2 is FYNNEI in the germline V gene. Losses at the gene ends were 9 bases for V and 6 bases for J; bases not matched to a gene: 12.